This TCR beta chain was identified during a study of vaccination and CD4 T cells after COVID-19. Concerning this clonotype: Its antigen remains unidentified.

Treatment noted: 10-day PBMC culture with coronavirus spike peptide pools or control peptides (ViraFEST assay). V was shortened by 6 bases and J by 0 bases, with 15 bases between the two germline ends. The CDR3 is 15 amino acids. The Oncomine TCR Beta short-read assay was what sequenced the DNA obtained from cultured CD4+ T cells. TCRdb ran MiXCR on the PCR reads and lists one entry per CDR3 protein. The profile shows about 12,000 distinct CDR3 sequences, 55% to 75% of them singletons. The sequence derives from a human donor who had recovered from COVID-19. The chain recombines TRBV12-3 or TRBV12-4 with TRBJ2-7; D gene ambiguous. Specimen: CD4+ T cells from blood, cultured in vitro, collected before SARS-CoV-2 vaccination. CDR3 DNA: TGTGCCAGCAGGAGAACCCACGGTAACTCCTACGAGCAGTACTTC. Protein product: CASRRTHGNSYEQYF.